This T cell receptor beta chain was captured by sequencing in a study of T cell responses to AZD1222 COVID-19 vaccine (dated by TCRdb to the early 2020s). Concerning the study at large: AZD1222 recipients with second doses at about 4 weeks or about 12 weeks were pooled, because spike-specific TCR depth and breadth did not differ between schedules. TCR sequencing was performed for 230 to 250 trial participants, of whom 200 to 220 were given two doses of AZD1222 and around 26 were given two doses of MenACWY control vaccine. Trial participants were enrolled by age into subgroups of 18-55, 56-69 and 70-plus years, and around 150, 29 and 61 TCR-sequenced participants, respectively, were included in these subgroups. What the work shows at the level of the full study, not this receptor alone: Only a handful of AZD1222 recipients were SARS-CoV-2 seropositive at baseline, limiting conclusions about previously exposed vaccinees. Vaccine-associated CD4 TCRs spanned the whole spike protein, with dominant responses in regions 160-218 and 743-854. Nearly half of unique spike-specific TCRs reportedly recognized epitopes outside regions mutated in the B.1.351 and B.1.1.7 variants. Because no day 14 peak-response samples were available, the repertoires could be characterized only after the peak T cell response. Most participants were white British and females outnumbered males, and the authors suggested that clonal diversity may have been underestimated. After two AZD1222 doses, spike-specific TCR breadth and depth were significantly higher than at day 0 and than in MenACWY recipients. In the small 56-69-year group, the increase in depth fell short of significance, most likely because of low power.

The CDR3 regions of human TCRbeta chains were subjected to immunosequencing. The paper's data handling went like this. Repertoire TCRs were matched against a reference library of SARS-CoV-2-specific TCRs generated with the MIRA antigen-specificity platform. Breadth meant the fraction of unique TCRs that were SARS-CoV-2-associated, whereas depth meant the fraction of total T cells that were SARS-CoV-2-associated. Using the MIRA data, each spike-specific TCR was mapped to the spike region that the TCR reacts to and placed in a CD4 or CD8 class. Log10-transformed breadth and depth values were compared by one-way ANOVA with Sidak's multiple comparisons tests. TCRdb stores this immuneACCESS table with in-frame sequences only. Part of the clones is absent; in the studies checked, under half of the shortfall reflects unresolved V genes, and no reason is known for the rest. That table gives V, J and clone size, and the DNA gave D and trimming. In this sample the table shows about 140,000 clones, roughly nine tenths of which occur a single time. The leading ten clones occupy over 2.5% of the sample.

In the paper's terms, the time point label means: baseline before first vaccination. The vaccinee samples were drawn from two UK trials, COV001 and COV002, one of which was a single-blind randomized controlled phase 2/3 trial testing AZD1222 (ChAdOx1 nCoV-19) in healthy adults. For TCRbeta chain sequencing, PBMC samples from trial participants were taken at day 0 and at day 28 after the second dose. In regard to this clone: Its antigen remains undetermined. No base quality values were provided; no much bigger clone lies one nucleotide off.

The TCR sequence derives from an adult in good health. The sample consisted of peripheral blood, taken on day 0 of AZD1222 vaccination.

The CDR3 region reads CASSPGGQRSRTDTQYF. The nucleotide sequence reads TGTGCCAGCAGCCCGGGCGGCCAGCGCAGTCGCACAGATACGCAGTATTTT. This chain joins TRBV11-3 to TRBJ2-3; the D gene assignment is ambiguous. The CDR3 spans 17 residues, from the cysteine through the phenylalanine. Of the read, only the CDR3 DNA is kept; its 51 bases are in frame from base 1. Trimming removed 5 bases from V and 1 base from J, leaving 19 bases between the germline ends. For CDR1 and CDR2, the germline V gene lists SGHNT and YENEEA.